Listed below are T cell receptor beta chains from one sample, sequenced in a study of chemoradiotherapy in HPV16-positive cancers. The assay was immunoSEQ multiplex PCR, and TCRdb's table has in-frame clones only and misses some. Of about 68,000 clones in the sample, 85% to 90% were seen once. This specimen was blood, taken from a patient who underwent chemoradiotherapy. All receptors derive from a human donor with HPV-associated anogenital cancer. The conserved cysteine and the conserved F or W are not part of the CDR3 here.

v_call,cdr3_aa
TRBV10-3,AISGLPGEQY
TRBV7-6,ASSSRGDSAGYT
TRBV28,ASSSGGGTYANYGYT
TRBV6-5,ASSYLTGMDTGELF
TRBV6-1,ASGVTGVNTEAF
TRBV27,ASSPPTGNTIY
TRBV5-1,ASSLVGATREQY
TRBV6-5,ASSYGTGNTGELF
TRBV19,ASSIEVNYGYT
TRBV5-6,ASSPTQGIWGEQF
TRBV2,ASSRARQSDNSPLH
TRBV28,ASSFPSGGIIHEQF
TRBV4-1,ASSQGQIYEQY
TRBV11-2,ASSLFDRNYEQY
TRBV6-5,ASSYLEQETQY
TRBV10-3,ATSDSSGANVLT
TRBV5-1,ASSLEGGAEAF
TRBV19,ASSPTGSANYGYT
TRBV19,ASKGYISDTQY
TRBV5-1,ASSSSGLSNYGYT
TRBV19,ASRTRTSGRYQETQY
TRBV4-2,ASTLTGPAGAF
TRBV19,ASSKLASGNTIY
TRBV19,ASSVGGYAGANVLT
TRBV4-2,ASSQERSAGVDEQF
TRBV5-4,ASSLGLEHGELF
TRBV7-9,ASSLEWGRIDEKLF
TRBV2,ASSVDRGYNEQF
TRBV4-1,ASSLGQPNTGELF
TRBV5-5,ASSLAVQQETQY
TRBV28,ASSLFLRGEYEQY
TRBV5-1,ASSLAGYREASEQY
TRBV5-1,ASSPGGATNEKLF
TRBV5-1,ASSPGQGTRYGYT
TRBV19,ASSPAGDGYT
TRBV15,ATSRDGGANTEAF